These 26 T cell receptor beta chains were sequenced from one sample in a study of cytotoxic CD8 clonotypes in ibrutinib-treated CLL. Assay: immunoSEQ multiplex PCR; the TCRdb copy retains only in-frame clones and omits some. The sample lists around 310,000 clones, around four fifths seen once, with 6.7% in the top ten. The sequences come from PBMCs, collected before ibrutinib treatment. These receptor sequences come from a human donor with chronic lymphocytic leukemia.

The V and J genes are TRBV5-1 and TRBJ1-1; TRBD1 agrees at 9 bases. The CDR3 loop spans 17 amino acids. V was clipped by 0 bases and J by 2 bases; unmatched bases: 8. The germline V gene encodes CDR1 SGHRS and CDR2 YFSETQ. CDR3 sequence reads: CASSLVWTGDINTEAFF. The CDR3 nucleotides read TGCGCCAGCAGCTTGGTGTGGACAGGGGATATCAACACTGAAGCTTTCTTT.

DNA for the CDR3: TGTGCCAGCTCACCAAACCGTAGGCAGGCCACAGATACGCAGTATTTT. Translated: CASSPNRRQATDTQYF. This chain connects TRBV18 to TRBJ2-3; no reliable D call. V gave up 2 bases and J gave up 2 bases, with 14 bases separating them. The CDR3 length is 16 residues. Germline lookup yields CDR1 KGHSH and CDR2 LQKENI.

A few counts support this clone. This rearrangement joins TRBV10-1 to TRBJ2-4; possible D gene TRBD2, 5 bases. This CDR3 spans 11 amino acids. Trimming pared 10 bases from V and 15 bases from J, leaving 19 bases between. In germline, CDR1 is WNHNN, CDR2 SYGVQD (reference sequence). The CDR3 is CATKVGGSRYF. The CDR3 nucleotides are TGCGCCACCAAAGTCGGCGGGTCGCGGTACTTC.

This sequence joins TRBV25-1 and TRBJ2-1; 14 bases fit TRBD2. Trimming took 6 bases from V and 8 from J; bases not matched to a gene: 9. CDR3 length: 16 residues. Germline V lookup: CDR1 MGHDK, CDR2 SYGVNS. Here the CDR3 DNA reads TGTGCCAGCAGAAACCACCCGGGACTAGCGGGAGATGAGCAGTTCTTC. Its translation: CASRNHPGLAGDEQFF.

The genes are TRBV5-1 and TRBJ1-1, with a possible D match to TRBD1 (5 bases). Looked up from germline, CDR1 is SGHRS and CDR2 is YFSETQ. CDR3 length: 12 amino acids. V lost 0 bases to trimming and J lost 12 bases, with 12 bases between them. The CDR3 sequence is CASSLEGWTTFF. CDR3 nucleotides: TGCGCCAGCAGCTTGGAGGGGTGGACGACTTTCTTT. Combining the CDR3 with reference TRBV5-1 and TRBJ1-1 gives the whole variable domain KAGVTQTPRYLIKTRGQQVTLSCSPISGHRSVSWYQQTPGQGLQFLFEYFSETQRNKGNFPGRFSGRQFSNSRSEMNVSTLELGDSALYLCASSLEGWTTFFGQGTRLTVV.

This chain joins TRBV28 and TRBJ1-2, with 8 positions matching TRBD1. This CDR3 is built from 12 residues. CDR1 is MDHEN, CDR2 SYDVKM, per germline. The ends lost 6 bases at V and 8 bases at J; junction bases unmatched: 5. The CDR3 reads CASRQGAQGYTF. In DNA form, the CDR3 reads TGTGCCAGCAGGCAGGGGGCTCAGGGCTACACCTTC.

The CDR3: CASSPTGNFDYGYTF. The CDR3 DNA reads as TGTGCCAGCAGCCCGACAGGGAACTTCGACTATGGCTACACCTTC. This chain uses TRBV11-2 with TRBJ1-2; 7 nucleotides agree with TRBD1. The CDR3 extends over 15 amino acids. CDR1 is SGHAT, CDR2 FQNNGV, per germline. Trimming at V came to 5 bases and at J to 3 bases, leaving 9 bases not matched to a gene.

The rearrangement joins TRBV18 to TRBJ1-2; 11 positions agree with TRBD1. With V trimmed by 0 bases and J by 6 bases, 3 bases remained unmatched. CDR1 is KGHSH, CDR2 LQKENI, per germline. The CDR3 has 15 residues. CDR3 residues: CASSPPGTGGHGYTF. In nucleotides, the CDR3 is TGTGCCAGCTCACCACCAGGGACAGGGGGACATGGCTACACCTTC. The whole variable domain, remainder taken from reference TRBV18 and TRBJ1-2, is NAGVMQNPRHLVRRRGQEARLRCSPMKGHSHVYWYRQLPEEGLKFMVYLQKENIIDESGMPKERFSAEFPKEGPSILRIQQVVRGDSAAYFCASSPPGTGGHGYTFGSGTRLTVV.

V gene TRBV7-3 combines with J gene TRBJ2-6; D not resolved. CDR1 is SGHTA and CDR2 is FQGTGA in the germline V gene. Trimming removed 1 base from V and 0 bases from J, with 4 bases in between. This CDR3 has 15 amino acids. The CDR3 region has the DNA TGTGCCAGCAGCTTAAGTAGCTCTGGGGCCAACGTCCTGACTTTC. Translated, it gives CASSLSSSGANVLTF.

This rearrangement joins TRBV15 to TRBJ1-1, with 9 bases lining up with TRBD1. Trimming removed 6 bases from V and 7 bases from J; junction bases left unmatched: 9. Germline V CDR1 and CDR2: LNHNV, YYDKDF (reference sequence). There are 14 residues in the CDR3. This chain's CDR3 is CATSDRGFYGEAFF. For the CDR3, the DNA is TGTGCCACCAGTGACAGGGGGTTTTATGGTGAAGCTTTCTTT.

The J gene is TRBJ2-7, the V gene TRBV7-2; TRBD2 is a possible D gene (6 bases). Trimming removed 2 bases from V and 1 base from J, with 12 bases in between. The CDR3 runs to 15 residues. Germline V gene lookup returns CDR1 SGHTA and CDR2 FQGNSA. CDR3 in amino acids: CASSLIGAGSYEQYF. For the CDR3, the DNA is TGTGCCAGCAGCTTAATCGGGGCGGGATCCTACGAGCAGTACTTC.

As DNA, the CDR3 is TGTGCCAGCAGTGAAGGGGGATTTAGCGGACATGAGCAGTTCTTC. It codes for CASSEGGFSGHEQFF. The genes are TRBV6-1 and TRBJ2-1; possible D gene TRBD2, 6 bases. The CDR3 has 15 residues. V gave up 1 base and J gave up 8 bases, with 15 bases separating them. Germline CDR1 MNHNS, CDR2 SASEGT.

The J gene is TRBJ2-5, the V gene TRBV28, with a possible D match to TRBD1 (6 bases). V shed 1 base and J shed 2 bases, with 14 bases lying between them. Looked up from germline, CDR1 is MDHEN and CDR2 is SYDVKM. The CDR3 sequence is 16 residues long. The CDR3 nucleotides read TGTGCCAGCAGTTTATTAGGGGGATCACATCAAGAGACCCAGTACTTC. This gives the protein CASSLLGGSHQETQYF. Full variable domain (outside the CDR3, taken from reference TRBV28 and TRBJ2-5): DVKVTQSSRYLVKRTGEKVFLECVQDMDHENMFWYRQDPGLGLRLIYFSYDVKMKEKGDIPEGYSVSREKKERFSLILESASTNQTSMYLCASSLLGGSHQETQYFGPGTRLLVL.

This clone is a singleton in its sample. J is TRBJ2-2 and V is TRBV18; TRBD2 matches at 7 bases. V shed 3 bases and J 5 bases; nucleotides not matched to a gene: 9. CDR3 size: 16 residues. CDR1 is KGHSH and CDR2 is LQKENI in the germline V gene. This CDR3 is CASSPPSGGSTGELFF. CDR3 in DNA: TGTGCCAGCTCACCGCCTAGCGGAGGAAGTACCGGGGAGCTGTTTTTT.

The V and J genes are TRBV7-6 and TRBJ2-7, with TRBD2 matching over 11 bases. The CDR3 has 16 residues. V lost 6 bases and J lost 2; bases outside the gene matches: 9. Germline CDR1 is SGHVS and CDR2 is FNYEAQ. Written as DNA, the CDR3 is TGTGCCAGCAGACCTAAACTAGCGGGAGATACCTACGAGCAGTACTTC. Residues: CASRPKLAGDTYEQYF.

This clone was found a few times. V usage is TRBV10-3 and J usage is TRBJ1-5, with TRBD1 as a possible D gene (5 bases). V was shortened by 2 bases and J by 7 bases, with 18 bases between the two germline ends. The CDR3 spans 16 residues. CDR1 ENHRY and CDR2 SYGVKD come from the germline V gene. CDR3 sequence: CAISEGQQVPVQPQHF. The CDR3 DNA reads TGTGCCATCAGTGAGGGGCAACAGGTGCCCGTACAGCCCCAGCATTTT.

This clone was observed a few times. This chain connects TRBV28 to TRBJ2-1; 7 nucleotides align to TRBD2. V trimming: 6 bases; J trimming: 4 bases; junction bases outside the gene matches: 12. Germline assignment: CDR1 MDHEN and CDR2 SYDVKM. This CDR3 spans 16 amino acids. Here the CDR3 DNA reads TGTGCCAGCAGCATCCCTGGGGCTAGCGGTTACAATGAGCAGTTCTTC. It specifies CASSIPGASGYNEQFF. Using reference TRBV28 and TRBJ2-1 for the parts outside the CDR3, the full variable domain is DVKVTQSSRYLVKRTGEKVFLECVQDMDHENMFWYRQDPGLGLRLIYFSYDVKMKEKGDIPEGYSVSREKKERFSLILESASTNQTSMYLCASSIPGASGYNEQFFGPGTRLTVL.

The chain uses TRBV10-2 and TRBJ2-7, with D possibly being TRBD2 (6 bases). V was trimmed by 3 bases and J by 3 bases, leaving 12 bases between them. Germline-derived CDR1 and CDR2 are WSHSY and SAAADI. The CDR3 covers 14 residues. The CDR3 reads CASSEPGLNYEQYF. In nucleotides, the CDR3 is TGCGCCAGCAGTGAACCGGGACTGAACTACGAGCAGTACTTC.

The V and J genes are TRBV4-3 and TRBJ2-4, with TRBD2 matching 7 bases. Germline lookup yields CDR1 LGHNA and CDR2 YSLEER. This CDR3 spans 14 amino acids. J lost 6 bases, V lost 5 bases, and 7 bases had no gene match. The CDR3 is CASSTGAGRNIQYF. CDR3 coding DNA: TGCGCCAGCAGCACCGGAGCGGGAAGAAACATTCAGTACTTC.

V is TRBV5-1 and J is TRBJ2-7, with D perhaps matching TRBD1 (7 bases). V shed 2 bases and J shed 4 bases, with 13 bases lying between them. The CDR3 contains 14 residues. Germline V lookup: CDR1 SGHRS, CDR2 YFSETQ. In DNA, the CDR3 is TGCGCCAGCAGCTTTTCAGGGGGGTATTACGAGCAGTACTTC. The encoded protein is CASSFSGGYYEQYF.

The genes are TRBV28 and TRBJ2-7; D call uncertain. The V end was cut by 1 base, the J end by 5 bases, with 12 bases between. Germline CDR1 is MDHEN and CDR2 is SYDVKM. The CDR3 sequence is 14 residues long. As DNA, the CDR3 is TGTGCCAGCAGTTTATACGAGACACTCCACGAGCAGTACTTC. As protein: CASSLYETLHEQYF.

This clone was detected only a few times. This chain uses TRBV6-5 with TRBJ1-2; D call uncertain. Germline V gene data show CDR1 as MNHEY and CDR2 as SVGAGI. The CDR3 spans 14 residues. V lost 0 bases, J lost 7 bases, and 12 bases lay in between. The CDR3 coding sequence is TGTGCCAGCAGTTACTCGAGAGCGGTTCGTGGCTACACCTTC. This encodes CASSYSRAVRGYTF.

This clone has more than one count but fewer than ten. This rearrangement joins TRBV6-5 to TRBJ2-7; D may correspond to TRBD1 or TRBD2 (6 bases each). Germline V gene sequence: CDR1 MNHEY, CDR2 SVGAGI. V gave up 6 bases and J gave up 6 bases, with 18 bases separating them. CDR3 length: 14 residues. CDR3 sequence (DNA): TGTGCCAGCAGCCCTACAGGGTGGGGAGGCGAGCAGTACTTC. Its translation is CASSPTGWGGEQYF.

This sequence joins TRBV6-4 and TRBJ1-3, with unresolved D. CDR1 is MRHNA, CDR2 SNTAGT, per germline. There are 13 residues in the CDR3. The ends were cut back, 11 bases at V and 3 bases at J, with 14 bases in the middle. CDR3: CAPLRVLGNTIYF. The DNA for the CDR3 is TGTGCCCCCCTACGGGTTCTTGGAAACACCATATATTTT.

The CDR3 nucleotides are TGTGCCAGCAGTGAAACCCTCCACCGGACAGGGGGCTACGAGCAGTACTTC. Amino acid sequence: CASSETLHRTGGYEQYF. The V call is TRBV6-1, the J call TRBJ2-7; TRBD1 matches at 10 bases. Germline V gives CDR1 MNHNS, CDR2 SASEGT. CDR3 length equals 17 residues. Germline trimming cut 2 bases from V and 3 bases from J; bases unmatched to any gene: 10.

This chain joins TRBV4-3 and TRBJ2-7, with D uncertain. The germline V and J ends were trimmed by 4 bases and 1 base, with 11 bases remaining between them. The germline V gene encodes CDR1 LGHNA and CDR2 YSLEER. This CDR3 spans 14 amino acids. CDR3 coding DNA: TGCGCCAGCAGCCCCACGGCCTTATCCTACGAGCAGTACTTC. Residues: CASSPTALSYEQYF.